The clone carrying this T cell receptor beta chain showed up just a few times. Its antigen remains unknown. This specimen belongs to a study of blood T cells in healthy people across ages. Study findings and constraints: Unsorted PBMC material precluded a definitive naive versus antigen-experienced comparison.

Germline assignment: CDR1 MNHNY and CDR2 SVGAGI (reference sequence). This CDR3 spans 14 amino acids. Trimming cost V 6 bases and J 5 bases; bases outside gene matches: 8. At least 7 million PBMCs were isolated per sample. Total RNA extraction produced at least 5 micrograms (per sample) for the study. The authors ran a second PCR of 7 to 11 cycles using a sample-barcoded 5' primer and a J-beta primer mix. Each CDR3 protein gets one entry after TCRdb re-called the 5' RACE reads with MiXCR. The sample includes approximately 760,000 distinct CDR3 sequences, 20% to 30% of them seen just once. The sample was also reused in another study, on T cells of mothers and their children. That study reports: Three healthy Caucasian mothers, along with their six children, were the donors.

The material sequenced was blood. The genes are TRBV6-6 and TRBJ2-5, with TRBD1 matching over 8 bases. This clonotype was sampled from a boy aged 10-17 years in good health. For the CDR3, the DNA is TGTGCCAGCAGGGAAGCAGGGGGCAAGGAGACCCAGTACTTC. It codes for CASREAGGKETQYF.